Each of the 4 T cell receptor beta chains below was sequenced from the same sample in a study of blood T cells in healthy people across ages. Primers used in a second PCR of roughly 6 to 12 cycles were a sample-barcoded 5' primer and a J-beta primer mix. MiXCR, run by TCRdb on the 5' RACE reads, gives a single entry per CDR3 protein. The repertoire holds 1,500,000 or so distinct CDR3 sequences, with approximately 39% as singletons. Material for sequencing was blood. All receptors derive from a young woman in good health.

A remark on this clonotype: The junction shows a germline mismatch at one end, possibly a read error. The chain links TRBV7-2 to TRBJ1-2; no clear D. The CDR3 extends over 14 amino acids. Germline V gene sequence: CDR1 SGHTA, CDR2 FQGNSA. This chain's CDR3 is CASSSHAPNYGNTF. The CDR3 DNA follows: TGTGCCAGCAGCTCCCATGCCCCGAACTATGGCAACACCTTC.

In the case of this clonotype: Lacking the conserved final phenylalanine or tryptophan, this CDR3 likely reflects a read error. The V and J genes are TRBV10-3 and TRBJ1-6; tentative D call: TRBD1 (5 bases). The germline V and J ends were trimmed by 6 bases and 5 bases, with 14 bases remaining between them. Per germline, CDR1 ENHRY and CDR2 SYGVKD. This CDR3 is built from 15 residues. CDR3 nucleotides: TGTGCCATCAGGAACCGACAGTCAGATAATTCACCCCTCCACTTA. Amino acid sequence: CAIRNRQSDNSPLHL.

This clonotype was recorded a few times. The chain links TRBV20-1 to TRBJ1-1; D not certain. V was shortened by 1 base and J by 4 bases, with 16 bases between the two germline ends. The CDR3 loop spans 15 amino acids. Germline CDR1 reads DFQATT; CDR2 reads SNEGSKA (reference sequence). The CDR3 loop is CSARARLGGSTEAFF. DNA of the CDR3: TGCAGTGCTAGAGCCCGCCTAGGCGGTTCCACTGAAGCTTTCTTT.

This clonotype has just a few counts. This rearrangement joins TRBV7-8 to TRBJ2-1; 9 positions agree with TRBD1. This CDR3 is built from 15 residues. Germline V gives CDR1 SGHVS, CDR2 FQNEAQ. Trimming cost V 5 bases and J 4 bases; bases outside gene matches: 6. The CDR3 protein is CASSKRTGVYNEQFF. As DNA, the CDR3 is TGTGCCAGCAGCAAACGGACAGGGGTATACAATGAGCAGTTCTTC.